The TCR beta chain under discussion was sequenced for a study of cytomegalovirus exposure and HLA in healthy donors. In the study overall: Among roughly 180 million T cells, an earlier analysis found 90 million to 130 million unique TCR beta sequences.

The PCR made use of 60 Vbeta and 13 Jbeta primers. Data came from immunoSEQ multiplex PCR; TCRdb stores just in-frame clones and leaves some out. The table lists 50,000 to 75,000 clones, 70% to 75% of them singletons. General study results and limits: Indistinguishable V segments, including TRBV6-2 and TRBV6-3, were excluded. Among TCR beta chains of equal frequency, HLA-associated ones were more clonally expanded in a later analysis.

A note on this clone: Its antigen is still unknown.

CDR1 and CDR2 (germline): MNHEY, SMNVEV (reference sequence). The junction had 11 bases not matched to a gene; V was cut back by 3 bases and J by 7 bases. The CDR3 spans 15 residues. The receptor was derived from a man aged 25 to 45 in good health and CMV-seropositive. V gene TRBV27 combines with J gene TRBJ2-7, with 8 positions matching TRBD2. The sample comprised PBMCs. The CDR3 region has the DNA TGTGCCAGCAGTTTCGGGACGGGGGGGGCTCGTGAGCAGTACTTC. Amino acid sequence: CASSFGTGGAREQYF.